One and the same sample provided the 16 T cell receptor beta chains below, sequenced in a study of vaccination and CD4 T cells after COVID-19 (dated by TCRdb to 2022 to 2024). Sample treatment or condition, as interpreted from the label and publication: roughly nine-day PBMC culture with coronavirus spike peptide pools or control peptides (ViraFEST assay). Their target antigens are unknown. Preparation of the library involved PCR. Sequencing took place on an Illumina iSeq 100. At the Johns Hopkins FTIC core, DNA from the cultured CD4+ T cells underwent TCR sequencing with the Oncomine TCR Beta short-read assay. Using fastp trimming at Q25 and MiXCR clonotype assembly, TCRdb reanalyzed the public sequencing data and kept in-frame beta chains. Each record represents a unique CDR3 protein, reported with the most common genes and DNA among its rows. In this sample the table shows 12,000 or so distinct CDR3 sequences, 60% of which occur a single time. Approximately 24% of the sample rests with the top ten.

Sequenced material: CD4+ T cells from blood, cultured in vitro. The receptors were sampled from a human donor who had recovered from COVID-19.

The chain combines TRBV20-1 with TRBJ1-2; 10 nucleotides match TRBD1. The length of the CDR3 is 13 residues. Germline CDR1 reads DFQATT; CDR2 reads SNEGSKA (reference sequence). V lost 4 bases and J lost 3; bases outside the gene matches: 2. CDR3 DNA: TGCAGTGCTACCGGGACAGGGGACTATGGCTACACCTTC. Its protein is CSATGTGDYGYTF.

The V call is TRBV12-3 or TRBV12-4, the J call TRBJ2-1; D is perhaps TRBD1 (6 bases). The CDR3 contains 16 residues. V lost 7 bases and J lost 2, with 18 bases in between. The CDR3 spells CASTPRPDSAYNEQFF. Here the CDR3 DNA reads TGTGCCAGCACCCCTCGACCGGACAGCGCCTACAATGAGCAGTTCTTC.

The CDR3 DNA reads TGTGCCAGCAGCCCCCGGGACAGGGTCACTGAAGCTTTCTTT. It yields the protein CASSPRDRVTEAFF. V and J are TRBV7-8 and TRBJ1-1, with 9 bases that match TRBD1. This CDR3 is built from 14 residues. Trimming cost V 5 bases and J 4 bases; bases outside gene matches: 5. From germline, CDR1 is SGHVS and CDR2 FQNEAQ.

This sequence joins TRBV15 and TRBJ2-3; no firm D call. Germline V gene sequence: CDR1 LNHNV, CDR2 YYDKDF (reference sequence). The germline V and J ends were trimmed by 1 base and 2 bases, with 16 bases remaining between them. This CDR3 spans 17 amino acids. CDR3 in amino acids: CATSRVPLGADTDTQYF. CDR3 coding DNA: TGTGCCACCAGCAGAGTGCCCCTCGGAGCTGACACAGATACGCAGTATTTT.

V and J are TRBV20-1 and TRBJ2-3; possible D gene TRBD2, 6 bases. The CDR3 is 13 amino acids. With 7 bases removed from V and 0 bases from J, the gap between germline ends came to 11 bases. In germline, CDR1 is DFQATT, CDR2 SNEGSKA (reference sequence). The CDR3 DNA reads as TGCAGTGTGGCGGGAAGTAGCACAGATACGCAGTATTTT. Protein sequence: CSVAGSSTDTQYF.

V gene TRBV7-2 combines with J gene TRBJ2-3; 9 bases map to TRBD2. The CDR3 length is 17 residues. With V trimmed by 1 base and J by 6 bases, 11 bases remained unmatched. Germline V gene sequence: CDR1 SGHTA, CDR2 FQGNSA. The CDR3 protein is CASSLVGAGGPGDTQYF. The CDR3 region has the DNA TGTGCCAGCAGCTTAGTTGGGGCGGGAGGGCCGGGTGATACGCAGTATTTT. Variable domain in full (rest from reference TRBV7-2 and TRBJ2-3): GAGVSQSPSNKVTEKGKDVELRCDPISGHTALYWYRQSLGQGLEFLIYFQGNSAPDKSGLPSDRFSAERTGGSVSTLTIQRTQQEDSAVYLCASSLVGAGGPGDTQYFGPGTRLTVL.

This clonotype has only one observation. V gene TRBV7-9 combines with J gene TRBJ2-3; D is undetermined. The ends were cut back, 0 bases at V and 3 bases at J, with 7 bases in the middle. CDR3 length: 14 amino acids. Germline values: CDR1 SEHNR, CDR2 FQNEAQ (reference sequence). The CDR3 DNA is TGTGCCAGCAGCTTAGCGGGTCTTACAGATACGCAGTATTTT. This sequence encodes CASSLAGLTDTQYF.

This clonotype was seen more than once but under ten times. The chain uses TRBV15 and TRBJ2-7; D remains ambiguous. V was shortened by 6 bases and J by 0 bases, with 12 bases between the two germline ends. This CDR3 comprises 14 residues. CDR1 LNHNV and CDR2 YYDKDF come from the germline V gene (reference sequence). The CDR3 is CATRAALLSYEQYF. DNA for the CDR3: TGTGCCACCAGAGCAGCTCTCCTCTCCTACGAGCAGTACTTC.

The rearrangement links TRBV27 to TRBJ1-6, with a tentative D call TRBD1 (6 bases). V was trimmed by 8 bases and J by 9 bases, leaving 23 bases between them. The germline gives CDR1 MNHEY, CDR2 SMNVEV (reference sequence). The CDR3 totals 16 residues. CDR3 residues: CASRSSDRRLRSPLHF. The CDR3 region has the DNA TGTGCCAGCCGATCCTCGGACAGAAGGCTCCGTTCACCCCTCCACTTT.

This clonotype appeared a single time. The genes are TRBV28 and TRBJ1-3; possibly TRBD1 for D (5 bases). Trimming cost V 3 bases and J 2 bases, with 5 bases left between them. The germline V gene encodes CDR1 MDHEN and CDR2 SYDVKM. This CDR3 has 13 amino acids. The CDR3 bases are TGTGCCAGCAGTTTCAGGGCTGGAAACACCATATATTTT. This sequence encodes CASSFRAGNTIYF.

The rearrangement uses TRBV7-2 and TRBJ1-4; TRBD1 might be the D (5 bases). CDR1 SGHTA and CDR2 FQGNSA come from the germline V gene. This CDR3 is 14 amino acids long. V was cut by 4 bases and J by 8 bases, with 14 bases left in between. In nucleotides, the CDR3 is TGTGCCAGCAGCTACGAGGGGCGTGGGGAAAAACTGTTTTTT. This translates into CASSYEGRGEKLFF.

This chain uses TRBV7-2 with TRBJ2-1, with 7 bases that match TRBD2. CDR3 length equals 12 residues. Trimming took 2 bases from V and 12 from J; bases not matched to a gene: 4. Germline lookup yields CDR1 SGHTA and CDR2 FQGNSA. CDR3 bases: TGTGCCAGCAGCTTACGACTAGCAGGGCAGTTCTTC. It translates to CASSLRLAGQFF.

This chain links TRBV20-1 with TRBJ2-1; 8 bases align to TRBD2. The CDR3 runs 14 residues. The ends lost 4 bases at V and 7 bases at J; junction bases unmatched: 9. CDR1 and CDR2 from the germline V gene are DFQATT and SNEGSKA (reference sequence). The CDR3 loop reads CSATSGRAINEQFF. The CDR3 coding sequence is TGCAGTGCTACCAGCGGGAGAGCAATAAATGAGCAGTTCTTC.

The count of this clonotype is one. Compared with germline, one end of the junction differs, possibly owing to a read error. The chain recombines TRBV12-3 or TRBV12-4 with TRBJ2-5; D is unresolved. CDR3 size: 13 residues. CDR3 coding DNA: TGTGCCAGCAGCTTAGCTCAGCAAGAGACCCAGTACTTC. Its protein product is CASSLAQQETQYF.

The rearrangement joins TRBV6-1 to TRBJ2-1; D is perhaps TRBD2 (6 bases). V was trimmed by 8 bases and J by 6 bases, leaving 14 bases between them. Germline CDR1 and CDR2: MNHNS and SASEGT. CDR3 length: 13 residues. CDR3 amino acids: CASWRAQPNEQFF. DNA of the CDR3: TGTGCCAGCTGGAGGGCCCAGCCCAATGAGCAGTTCTTC.

The V gene is TRBV14, the J gene TRBJ1-6, with D perhaps TRBD1 (5 bases). Germline-derived CDR1 and CDR2 are SGHDN and FVKESK. Trimming pared 2 bases from V and 7 bases from J, leaving 12 bases between. The CDR3 covers 15 residues. In DNA form, the CDR3 reads TGTGCCAGCAGCCAACCAGGGTTAAGGAATTCACCCCTCCACTTT. Translated, it gives CASSQPGLRNSPLHF.